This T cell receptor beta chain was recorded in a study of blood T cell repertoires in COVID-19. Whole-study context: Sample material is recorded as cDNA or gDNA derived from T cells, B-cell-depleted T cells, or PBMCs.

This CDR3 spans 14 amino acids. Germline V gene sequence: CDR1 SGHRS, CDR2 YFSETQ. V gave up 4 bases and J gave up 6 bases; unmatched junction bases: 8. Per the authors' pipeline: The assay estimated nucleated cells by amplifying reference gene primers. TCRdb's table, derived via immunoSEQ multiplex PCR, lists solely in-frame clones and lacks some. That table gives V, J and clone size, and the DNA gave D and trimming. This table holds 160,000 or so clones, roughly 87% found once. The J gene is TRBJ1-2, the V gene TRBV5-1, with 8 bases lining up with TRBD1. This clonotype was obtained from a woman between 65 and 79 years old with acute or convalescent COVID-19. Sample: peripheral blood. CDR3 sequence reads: CASSPQGADDGYTF. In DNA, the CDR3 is TGCGCCAGCAGCCCTCAGGGGGCGGACGATGGCTACACCTTC.